This T cell receptor (beta chain) originates from a study of cytomegalovirus exposure and HLA in healthy donors (dated by TCRdb to about 2017). As for the study more broadly: In an earlier analysis of several hundred of the donors, 276 Gb of sequence data and roughly 100 million unique TCR beta sequences from about 190 million T cells were reported. An early release covering roughly 600 HLA-typed donors comprised about 300 gigabases of sequencing data and 85 million or so unique TCR sequences. The number of typed donors differed by locus: about 629-630 for A, B, C, DRB1 and DQB1; some 540 for DQA1; some 590 for DPA1; and 400 to 480 for DPB1. In a later genetic analysis, genome-wide SNP genotypes for 398 of the 666 donors were used, and that subset was treated as a discovery cohort. Among some 410 genotyped donors of the cohort, an average of about 240,000 unique TCR beta nucleotide sequences were sequenced per donor, about a sixth of them non-productive. Every repertoire in the discovery cohort had been generated on one and the same sequencing platform. To study patterns of TCR occurrence, a later analysis re-analyzed previously published TCR beta repertoires from around 660 donors and added high-resolution HLA genotyping. A separate validation cohort of roughly 130 different subjects was used in addition to the approximately 700-subject first cohort. Donor age, sex, ethnicity and CMV serostatus were collected together with the repertoire data. An earlier analysis of about 600 of the donors used high-throughput TCR beta sequencing to judge whether each TCR beta V gene segment behaved as functional or pseudogenic. High-throughput TCR immunosequencing, statistical association of individual TCRs with disease status, and machine learning were combined to predict cytomegalovirus infection status. Among the roughly 430 genotyped donors, approximately 77% belonged to the genetic ancestry cluster associated with self-reported Caucasian donors. About five DR-DQ haplotypes were treated as single units for association and clustering because of strong linkage in the cohort. Using immunosequencing, the study profiled T cell repertoires from 550 to 750 subjects and related those repertoires to cytomegalovirus serostatus. In the later analysis, no new phenotypic data were used to find candidate immune exposures; instead, reliance was placed on TCR beta sequences and their occurrence across donors. Both class I and class II loci were covered by HLA typing, at four-digit resolution. The study aimed to test whether signatures of past pathogen exposure could be identified by cataloging public T cell receptors.

Concerning this clone: Its binding antigen is unknown. The record has no base qualities; no much larger clone is one base away.

The method behind the library was the immunoSEQ multiplex PCR assay. For the multiplex PCR, a mixture combining 60 forward primers for TCR Vbeta segments and 13 reverse primers for TCR Jbeta segments was used. Amplification of the CDR3 region of rearranged TCR beta genes was performed with a multiplex PCR assay on genomic DNA. Amplified TCR beta libraries were sequenced as 87-base-pair reads on the Illumina HiSeq System. As for the authors' bioinformatics: A later analysis counted approximately 76 million unique TCR beta chains across the 650 to 700 repertoires, and some 11 million of these chains were shared by at least two donors. Raw reads were error-corrected and collapsed into unique sequences with a nearest-neighbor algorithm that merged closely related sequences to remove PCR and sequencing errors. V, D and J gene segments were assigned by aligning CDR3 sequences to IMGT reference sequences. Each retained sequence needed at least a six-nucleotide match to both a V gene segment and a J gene segment. Rearrangements were classified as productive when the CDR3 lacked stop codons and remained in frame with V and J, and all other rearrangements were classified as non-productive. Following IMGT convention, CDR3 was defined as the stretch from the second conserved V-encoded cysteine to the conserved J-encoded phenylalanine. Sequences without an unambiguous match to a single V gene segment were excluded from the earlier analysis of 500 to 700 of the donors. An earlier analysis of fewer than 750 of the donors called V segments functional above 56.7% productive rearrangements and segregating when the between-donor standard deviation exceeded 5%. To diagnose cytomegalovirus status from the catalog of TCR beta chain sequences, a statistical classification framework was built. In a later analysis, TCR nucleotide sequences were compared against IMGT/GENE-DB human TR gene sequences so that V and J genes could be assigned. The TCRdist pipeline was used in a later analysis to assign CDR3 sequences and most-parsimonious VDJ recombination scenarios. A later analysis defined each TCR beta chain by its CDR3 amino acid sequence plus V-gene family, and excluded reads lacking a unique V-gene family. A later analysis removed roughly 590 highly shared, low-generation-probability nucleotide sequences to deal with suspected cross-contamination and a sequencing artifact. A later analysis calculated a clonal expansion index for each public chain from normalized within-repertoire ranks of inferred template counts. In a later analysis, generation probabilities were computed with a VDJ recombination model fitted to out-of-frame rearrangements, and the resulting probabilities were checked against IGoR. A later analysis scored TCR-TCR, TCR-HLA and TCR-CMV co-occurrence with hypergeometric tests, applying a repertoire-size bias correction to TCR pairs. A later analysis estimated false discovery rates by permuting HLA or CMV assignments 20 times. In a later analysis, co-occurring TCRs were grouped using DBSCAN, and TCRdist sequence similarity was added for clustering within HLA-allele-positive subsets. Repertoires with fewer than 30,000 or more than 120,000 public chains, plus five repertoires with anomalous nucleotide sharing, were excluded from co-occurrence clustering. This immuneACCESS table, as held by TCRdb, lists in-frame sequences with V and J called but not all clones. Of the missing ones, under half trace to an unresolved V gene in checked studies; the others have no known cause. D and trimming were read from the DNA, whereas the V and J calls and clone size are those reported in that table. A total of under 170,000 clones appear in this sample, around 79% of them only once. Of the sample, about 3.5% is held by the ten largest clones.

V is shortened by 4 bases, J by 7 bases, and the region joining them spans 8 bases. Spanning cysteine to phenylalanine, the CDR3 consists of 13 amino acids. The retained sequence is limited to the CDR3, 39 bases, with the frame set at the first base. Looking up the germline V gene (reference sequence) yields CDR1 MNHEY and CDR2 SMNVEV. Beyond this particular receptor, the publication reports: A later genetic analysis associated a missense DCLRE1C variant with V-gene and J-gene trimming of TCR beta chains, and an independent cohort replicated the association. Across donors, most TCR sequences were observed very rarely, whereas some public TCRs were present in many individuals. In a later analysis, HLA-associated TCR beta chains showed more clonal expansion and lower generation probabilities than non-associated chains that were equally common. The earlier analysis of nearly 600 of the donors excluded roughly 17 rarely observed V segments, including chromosome 9 orphons, because counts were too low. When HLA alleles, especially DR and DQ, strongly co-occurred, TCR associations were difficult to assign to individual alleles. Sequencing depth was assumed to be roughly uniform across donors in the presence/absence analyses, though that assumption may not hold. In both the original and validation cohorts, the classifier was reported to diagnose cytomegalovirus status with high specificity and sensitivity. The study gave a list of under 200 TCR beta chains associated with cytomegalovirus. In a later analysis, TCR association rates were found to vary across HLA loci, with the most associated TCRs seen for DRB1 alleles and the fewest for HLA-C alleles. Because the 87-base-pair reads could not distinguish some IMGT-functional V segments, including TRBV6-2 and TRBV6-3, those segments were excluded. According to the authors, the approach could potentially be generalized to other disease states and immunological phenotypes. Correlated functional status among segregating V segments might be attributable to linkage disequilibrium, but an unknown experimental factor could not be ruled out. A later analysis reported that several top co-occurrence clusters appeared linked to parvovirus B19, influenza, CMV and Epstein-Barr virus. A few of the identified cytomegalovirus-associated TCR beta chains were confirmed in vitro to be specific for cytomegalovirus antigens. In a later analysis, 15,000 to 20,000 TCR beta sequences were associated with specific HLA alleles at a false discovery rate of 0.05. A cluster of highly shared sequence variants was judged likely to represent a technical artifact of the sequencing pipeline. Broadly in line with IMGT annotations, most TCR beta V segments showed up in productive rearrangements about 90% or about 30% of the time in an earlier analysis of 450 to 750 of the donors. Only TCR beta chains were sequenced in this cohort, and the absence of alpha or paired-chain data limited detectable features. Immune exposure information for the cohort was limited to CMV serostatus. A later genetic analysis reported fewer N-insertions in productive TCRs among donors in an Asian-associated ancestry cluster than the roughly 700-donor mean. A further reported finding was that TCR beta sequences accurately predicted the HLA-A and HLA-B alleles for most subjects in the first cohort. HLA typing was unavailable for some donors at each locus, so association tests used only the typed subset. In a later analysis, most CMV-associated TCR beta chains were found to appear HLA-restricted, with HLA associations seemingly driven largely by CMV exposure.

The cohort consisted of 600 to 750 healthy bone marrow donors. All cohort members were sampled while nominally healthy, although unrecorded immune exposures were likely present. CMV serostatus was recorded as positive for almost 300 and negative for about half of the roughly 700 cohort members, whereas no CMV serostatus was recorded for the donor in question. A peripheral blood sample was collected from each donor, and TCR beta sequencing was performed on peripheral blood mononuclear cells. The Qiagen DNeasy Blood Extraction Kit was used to extract genomic DNA from the blood cell samples. Sequencing was carried out using PBMCs. This clonotype was sampled from a human donor in good health. This sequence uses TRBV27 and TRBJ1-6; no D gene is confidently identified. The CDR3 region has the sequence CASSSKENSPLHF. The sequenced DNA: TGTGCCAGCAGTTCAAAAGAGAATTCACCCCTCCACTTT.